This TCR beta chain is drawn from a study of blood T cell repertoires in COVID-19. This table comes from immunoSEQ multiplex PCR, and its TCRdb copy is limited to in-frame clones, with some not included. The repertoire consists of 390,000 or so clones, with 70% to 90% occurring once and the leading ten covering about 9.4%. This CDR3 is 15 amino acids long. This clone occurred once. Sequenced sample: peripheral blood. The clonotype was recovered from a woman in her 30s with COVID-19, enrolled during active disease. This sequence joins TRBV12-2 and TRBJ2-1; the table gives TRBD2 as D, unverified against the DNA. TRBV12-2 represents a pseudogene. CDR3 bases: TGTGCAAGTCGCTCGGGACTAGCGGGAGGCAATGAGCAGTTCTTC. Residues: CASRSGLAGGNEQFF.